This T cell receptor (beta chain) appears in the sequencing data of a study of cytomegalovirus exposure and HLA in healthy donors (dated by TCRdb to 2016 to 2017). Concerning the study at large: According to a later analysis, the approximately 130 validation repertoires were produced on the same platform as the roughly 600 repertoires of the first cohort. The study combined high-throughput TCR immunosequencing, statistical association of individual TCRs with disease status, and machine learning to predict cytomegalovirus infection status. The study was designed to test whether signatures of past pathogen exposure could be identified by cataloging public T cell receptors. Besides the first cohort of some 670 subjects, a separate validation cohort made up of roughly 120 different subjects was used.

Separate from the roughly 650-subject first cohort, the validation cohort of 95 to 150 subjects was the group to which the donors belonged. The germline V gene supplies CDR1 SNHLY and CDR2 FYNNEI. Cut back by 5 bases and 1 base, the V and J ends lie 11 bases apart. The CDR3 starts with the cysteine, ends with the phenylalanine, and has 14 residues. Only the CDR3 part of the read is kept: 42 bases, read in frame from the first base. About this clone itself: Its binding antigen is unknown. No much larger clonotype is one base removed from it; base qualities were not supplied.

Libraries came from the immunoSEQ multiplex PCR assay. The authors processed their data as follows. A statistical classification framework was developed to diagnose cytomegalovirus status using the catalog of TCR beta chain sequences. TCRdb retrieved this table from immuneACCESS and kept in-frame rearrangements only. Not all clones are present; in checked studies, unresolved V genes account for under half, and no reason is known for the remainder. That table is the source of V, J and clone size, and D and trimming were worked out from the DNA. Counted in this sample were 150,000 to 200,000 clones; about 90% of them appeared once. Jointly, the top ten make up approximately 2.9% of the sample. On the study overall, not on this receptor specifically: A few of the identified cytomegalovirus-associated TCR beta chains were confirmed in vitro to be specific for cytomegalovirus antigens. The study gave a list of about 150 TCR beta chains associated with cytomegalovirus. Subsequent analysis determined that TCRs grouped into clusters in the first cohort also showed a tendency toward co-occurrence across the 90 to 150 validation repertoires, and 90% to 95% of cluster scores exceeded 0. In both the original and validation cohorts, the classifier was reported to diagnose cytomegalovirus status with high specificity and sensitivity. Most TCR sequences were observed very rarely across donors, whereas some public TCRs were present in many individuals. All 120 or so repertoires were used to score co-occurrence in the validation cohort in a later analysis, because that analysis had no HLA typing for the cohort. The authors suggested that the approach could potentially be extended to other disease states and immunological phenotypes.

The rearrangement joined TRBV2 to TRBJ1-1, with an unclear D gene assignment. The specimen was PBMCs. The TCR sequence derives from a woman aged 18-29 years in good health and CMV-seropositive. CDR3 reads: CASSPLGANTEAFF. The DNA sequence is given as TGTGCCAGCAGTCCATTAGGAGCGAACACTGAAGCTTTCTTT.